This T cell receptor beta chain was sequenced in a study of CXCR3-negative and CXCR3-positive naive CD8 T cells. Whole-study results and caveats: Greater hydrophobicity was found in TRB CDR3s of CXCR3-positive naive cells than of CXCR3-negative naive cells. Each naive subset displayed comparably high diversity, whereas memory CD8+ cells displayed much lower diversity. Post-cryopreservation CXCR3 expression was partly diminished, and the bulk of assays employed fresh PBMCs.

The CDR3 totals 16 residues. Germline CDR1 is SQVTM and CDR2 is ANQGSEA. As for this clonotype: Its antigen is still unknown.

UMI-labeled 5' RACE yielded the TRB cDNA libraries. TCRdb re-called the 5' RACE reads and gives one entry per CDR3 protein, without DNA. Its listing shows around 60,000 distinct CDR3 sequences. This chain joins TRBV29-1 and TRBJ2-3; TCRdb calls TRBD2, which cannot be checked without DNA. The TCR originated in a human donor in good health. Some clones in this sample may be carry-over from other donors' samples. Sequencing was performed on naive CXCR3- CD8+ T cells from blood. The subset: CD45RO-CCR7+CD27+CD95- naive CD8+ T cells lacking CXCR3 (TNR3-). The chain's CDR3 is CSVTRLLAERTDTQYF.